This record covers a single T cell receptor beta chain. What it binds is not known. The CDR3 goes on 3 residues after the read ends, and that part is filled in from the germline J gene. The CDR3 loop spans 11 amino acids. Trimming took off 5 bases at V and 7 bases at J, with 11 bases between the two ends. Looked up from germline, CDR1 is GTSNPN and CDR2 is SVGIG (reference sequence). Data came from immunoSEQ multiplex PCR; TCRdb stores just in-frame clones and leaves some out. Sampling found some 11,000 clones, none seen once. The data stem from a study of T cell clonality in common variable immunodeficiency. Study outcomes and limitations: Fewer TCRbeta clones were shared among CVID subjects than controls. Common variable immunodeficiency TCR beta sequences reportedly had fewer deletions and N-nucleotide insertions.

Sequenced input: peripheral blood mononuclear cells. The chain has TRBV30 and TRBJ1-1; D remains ambiguous. The receptor was isolated from a human donor with common variable immunodeficiency. The CDR3 is CAWVDSVEAFF. The sequenced part of the CDR3 DNA is TGTGCCTGGGTTGATTCGGTTGAA. Using reference TRBV30 and TRBJ1-1 for the parts outside the CDR3, the full variable domain is SQTIHQWPATLVQPVGSPLSLECTVEGTSNPNLYWYRQAAGRGLQLLFYSVGIGQISSEVPQNLSASRPQDRQFILSSKKLLLSDSGFYLCAWVDSVEAFFGQGTRLTVV.